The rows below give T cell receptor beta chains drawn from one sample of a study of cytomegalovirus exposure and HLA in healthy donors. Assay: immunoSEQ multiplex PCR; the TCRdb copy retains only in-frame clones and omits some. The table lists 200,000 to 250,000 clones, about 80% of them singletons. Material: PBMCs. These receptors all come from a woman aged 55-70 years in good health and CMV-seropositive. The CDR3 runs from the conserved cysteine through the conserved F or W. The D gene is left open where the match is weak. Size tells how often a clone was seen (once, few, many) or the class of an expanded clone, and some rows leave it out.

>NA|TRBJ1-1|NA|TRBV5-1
CASSLGGGANTEAFF
TGCGCCAGCAGCTTGGGGGGGGGCGCGAACACTGAAGCTTTCTTT
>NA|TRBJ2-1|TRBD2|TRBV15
CATSRDAGGRYNEQFF
TGTGCCACCAGCAGAGATGCGGGAGGCAGGTACAATGAGCAGTTCTTC
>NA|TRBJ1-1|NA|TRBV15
CATSRDRGNTEAFF
TGTGCCACCAGCAGAGATCGGGGGAACACTGAAGCTTTCTTT
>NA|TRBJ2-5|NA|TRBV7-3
CASSLSTGVGETQYF
TGTGCCAGCAGCTTAAGCACGGGGGTTGGAGAGACCCAGTACTTC
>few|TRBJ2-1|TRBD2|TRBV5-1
CASSSWWREGNEQFF
TGCGCCAGCAGCTCCTGGTGGAGGGAGGGCAATGAGCAGTTCTTC
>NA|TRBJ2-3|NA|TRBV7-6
CASSLGRGTDTQYF
TGTGCCAGCAGCTTAGGTCGAGGCACAGATACGCAGTATTTT
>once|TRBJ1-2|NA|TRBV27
CASRLRQNYGYTF
TGTGCCAGCAGGTTGAGACAAAACTATGGCTACACCTTC
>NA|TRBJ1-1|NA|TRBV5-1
CASSLAGYEAFF
TGCGCCAGCAGCTTGGCAGGGTATGAAGCTTTCTTT
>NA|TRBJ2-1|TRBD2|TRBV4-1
CASSQDLAGGGNEQFF
TGCGCCAGCAGCCAAGACTTAGCGGGAGGAGGGAATGAGCAGTTCTTC
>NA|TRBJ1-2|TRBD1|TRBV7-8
CASSLSAGTGGYYTF
TGTGCCAGCAGCTTATCGGCCGGGACAGGGGGTTACTACACCTTC
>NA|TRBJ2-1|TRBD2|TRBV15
CATSERLAGYNEQFF
TGTGCCACCAGCGAAAGACTAGCGGGTTACAATGAGCAGTTCTTC
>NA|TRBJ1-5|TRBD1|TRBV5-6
CASSLAHGDRATSNQPQHF
TGTGCCAGCAGCTTGGCCCATGGAGACAGGGCGACCAGCAATCAGCCCCAGCATTTT
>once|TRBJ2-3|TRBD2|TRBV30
CAWSWASGRAVDGTDTQYF
TGTGCCTGGAGTTGGGCTAGCGGGAGGGCGGTGGATGGCACAGATACGCAGTATTTT
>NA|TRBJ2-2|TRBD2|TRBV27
CASSFGTSGTGELFF
TGTGCCAGCAGCTTCGGGACTAGCGGGACCGGGGAGCTGTTTTTT
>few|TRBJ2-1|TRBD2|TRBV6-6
CASSYSLGGRANEQFF
TGTGCCAGCAGTTACTCGTTGGGCGGGAGGGCGAATGAGCAGTTCTTC
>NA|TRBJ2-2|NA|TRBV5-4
CASSLRGANTGELFF
TGTGCCAGCAGCTTGCGCGGGGCGAACACCGGGGAGCTGTTTTTT
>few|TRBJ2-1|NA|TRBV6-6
CASSLLGEQFF
TGTGCCAGCAGTCTTCTCGGTGAGCAGTTCTTC
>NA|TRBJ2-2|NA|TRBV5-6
CASSLEFRNTGELFF
TGTGCCAGCAGCTTGGAATTTCGGAACACCGGGGAGCTGTTTTTT
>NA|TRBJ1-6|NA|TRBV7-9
CASSPRERQSPLHF
TGTGCCAGCAGCCCCAGGGAAAGGCAATCACCCCTCCACTTT
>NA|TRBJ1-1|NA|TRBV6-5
CASSSAGVVTEAFF
TGTGCCAGCAGTTCCGCGGGGGTGGTAACTGAAGCTTTCTTT
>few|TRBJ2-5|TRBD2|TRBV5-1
CASSSDTSGSWQETQYF
TGCGCCAGCAGCTCTGATACTAGCGGGAGTTGGCAAGAGACCCAGTACTTC
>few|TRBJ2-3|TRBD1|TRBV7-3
CASSLGTARTDTQYF
TGTGCCAGCAGCTTAGGGACAGCCCGCACAGATACGCAGTATTTT
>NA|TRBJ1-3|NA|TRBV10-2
CASSESRNTIYF
TGCGCCAGCAGTGAGTCCAGAAACACCATATATTTT
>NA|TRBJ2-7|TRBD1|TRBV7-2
CASSPSYHRQGPPHEQYF
TGTGCCAGCAGCCCGTCGTACCATCGACAGGGGCCTCCCCACGAGCAGTACTTC
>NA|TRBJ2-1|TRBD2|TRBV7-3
CASSSLAGGSDEQFF
TGTGCCAGCAGCTCACTAGCGGGAGGTTCTGATGAGCAGTTCTTC
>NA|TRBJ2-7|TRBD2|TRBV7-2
CASIGLAGGKEQYF
TGTGCCAGCATCGGACTAGCGGGAGGGAAGGAGCAGTACTTC
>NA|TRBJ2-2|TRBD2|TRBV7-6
CASSLAPSGTVGELFF
TGTGCCAGCAGCTTAGCGCCTAGCGGGACTGTCGGGGAGCTGTTTTTT
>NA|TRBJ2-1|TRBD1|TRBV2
CASGRQGVEFF
TGTGCCAGCGGTAGACAGGGGGTGGAGTTCTTC
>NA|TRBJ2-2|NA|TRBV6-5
CASSYSIEATGELFF
TGTGCCAGCAGTTACTCGATTGAGGCAACCGGGGAGCTGTTTTTT
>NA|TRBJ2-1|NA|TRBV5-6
CASSFDYEQFF
TGTGCCAGCAGCTTCGACTACGAGCAGTTCTTC
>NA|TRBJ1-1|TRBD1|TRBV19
CASSWGQGATEAFF
TGTGCCAGTAGTTGGGGACAGGGGGCCACTGAAGCTTTCTTT
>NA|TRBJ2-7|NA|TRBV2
CASSDPSTSRGRTYEQYF
TGTGCCAGCAGTGACCCATCCACCTCCAGGGGCCGCACCTACGAGCAGTACTTC
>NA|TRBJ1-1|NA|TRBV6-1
CASSQSGRAFF
TGTGCCAGCAGTCAATCAGGGAGGGCTTTCTTT
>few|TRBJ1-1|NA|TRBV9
CASSVEMGGTEAFF
TGTGCCAGCAGCGTAGAAATGGGGGGCACTGAAGCTTTCTTT
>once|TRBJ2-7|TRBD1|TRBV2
CASRGQALFYEQYF
TGTGCCAGCAGGGGACAGGCGTTATTCTACGAGCAGTACTTC
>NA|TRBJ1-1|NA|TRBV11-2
CASSPRPTEAFF
TGTGCCAGCAGCCCCCGTCCCACTGAAGCTTTCTTT
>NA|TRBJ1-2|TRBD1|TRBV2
CASRAEQGAKGYTF
TGTGCCAGCAGGGCCGAACAGGGGGCGAAAGGCTACACCTTC
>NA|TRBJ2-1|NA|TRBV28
CASTPGSLYNEQFF
TGTGCCAGCACCCCCGGGTCTCTATACAATGAGCAGTTCTTC
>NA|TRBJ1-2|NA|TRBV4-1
CASSQVSGSNYGYTF
TGCGCCAGCAGCCAAGTATCAGGTTCTAACTATGGCTACACCTTC
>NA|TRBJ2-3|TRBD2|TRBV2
CASQRESTDTQYF
TGTGCCAGCCAGCGGGAGAGCACAGATACGCAGTATTTT
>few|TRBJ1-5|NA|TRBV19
CASKMVGGNQPQHF
TGTGCCAGTAAGATGGTAGGAGGGAATCAGCCCCAGCATTTT
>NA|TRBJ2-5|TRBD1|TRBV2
CASSDRTGEETQYF
TGTGCCAGCAGTGACAGGACAGGGGAAGAGACCCAGTACTTC
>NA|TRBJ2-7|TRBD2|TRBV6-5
CASSSAGTRGAEQYF
TGTGCCAGCAGTTCGGCCGGGACTAGGGGCGCCGAGCAGTACTTC
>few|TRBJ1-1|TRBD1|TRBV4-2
CASSQQGDNTEAFF
TGTGCCAGCAGCCAACAGGGGGATAACACTGAAGCTTTCTTT
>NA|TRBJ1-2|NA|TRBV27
CASSLSRGNRGYTF
TGTGCCAGCAGTTTATCGCGAGGGAACCGTGGCTACACCTTC
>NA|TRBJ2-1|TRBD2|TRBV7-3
CASSPRVGGLAGRLSYNEQFF
TGTGCCAGCAGCCCCCGGGTGGGGGGGCTAGCGGGGCGACTCTCCTACAATGAGCAGTTCTTC
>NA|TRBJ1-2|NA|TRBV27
CASSFSVGANYGYTF
TGTGCCAGCAGTTTTTCGGTCGGAGCTAACTATGGCTACACCTTC
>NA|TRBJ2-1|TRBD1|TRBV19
CASSTGGGHNEQFF
TGTGCCAGTAGTACAGGGGGCGGCCACAATGAGCAGTTCTTC
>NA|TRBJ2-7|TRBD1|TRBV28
CASKRQGHSYEQYF
TGTGCCAGCAAGCGACAGGGACACTCTTACGAGCAGTACTTC
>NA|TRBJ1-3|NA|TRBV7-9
CASSPWGVGNTIYF
TGTGCCAGCAGCCCCTGGGGGGTTGGAAACACCATATATTTT
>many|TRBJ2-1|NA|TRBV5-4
CASSLATGNEQFF
TGTGCCAGCAGCTTGGCAACAGGGAATGAGCAGTTCTTC
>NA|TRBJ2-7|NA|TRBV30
CAWSIGHRDLVHEQYF
TGTGCCTGGAGTATCGGACACCGGGACTTGGTCCACGAGCAGTACTTC
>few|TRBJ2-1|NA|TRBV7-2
CASSLGGTSYNEQFF
TGTGCCAGCAGCTTGGGCGGGACCTCCTACAATGAGCAGTTCTTC